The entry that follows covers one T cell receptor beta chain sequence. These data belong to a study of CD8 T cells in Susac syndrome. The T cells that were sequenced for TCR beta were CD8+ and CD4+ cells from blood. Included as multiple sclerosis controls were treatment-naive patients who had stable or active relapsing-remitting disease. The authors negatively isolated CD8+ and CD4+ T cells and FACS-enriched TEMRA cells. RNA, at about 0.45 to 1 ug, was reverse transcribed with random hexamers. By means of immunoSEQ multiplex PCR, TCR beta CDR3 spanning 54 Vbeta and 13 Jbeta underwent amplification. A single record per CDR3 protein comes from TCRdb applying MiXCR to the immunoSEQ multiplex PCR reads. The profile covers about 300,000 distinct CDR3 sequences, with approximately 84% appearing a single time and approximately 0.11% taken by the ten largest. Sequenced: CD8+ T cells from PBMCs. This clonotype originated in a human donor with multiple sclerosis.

The CDR3 DNA sequence: TGCGCCAGCAGCCTTAAACTAGCGGGAGTCACAGATACGCAGTATTTT. Its protein product is CASSLKLAGVTDTQYF. This chain uses TRBV5-1 with TRBJ2-3; TRBD2 matches at 11 bases. CDR1 SGHRS and CDR2 YFSETQ come from the germline V gene. The V gene end was trimmed by 4 bases and the J gene end by 2 bases; junction bases not matched to a gene: 6. This CDR3 region has 16 residues. Supplemented by reference TRBV5-1 and TRBJ2-3, the full variable domain reads KAGVTQTPRYLIKTRGQQVTLSCSPISGHRSVSWYQQTPGQGLQFLFEYFSETQRNKGNFPGRFSGRQFSNSRSEMNVSTLELGDSALYLCASSLKLAGVTDTQYFGPGTRLTVL.